This record covers a single T cell receptor (beta chain). Its target is not known. This CDR3 contains 13 residues. Germline V lookup: CDR1 ENHRY, CDR2 SYGVKD. V was pared by 8 bases and J by 7 bases, with 8 bases of the junction left unmatched. The data derive from a study of CD8 T cells in ankylosing spondylitis. Notes on the study in general: There was a TCR beta motif, made of 7 or 8 highly homologous variants, that appeared characteristic of ankylosing spondylitis blood. Earlier studies detected some motif variants in reactive arthritis synovial fluid and blood. Clones linked to disease, bearing a CD8+ phenotype, were relatively rare in peripheral blood. Clones tied to disease were said to be significantly enriched in matched ankylosing spondylitis synovial fluid.

5'-RACE, quantitative and with molecular barcodes, yielded the TCR beta libraries. In TCRdb, the 5' RACE reads were re-called with MiXCR into one record per CDR3 protein. The sample carries fewer than 500,000 distinct CDR3 sequences, about 22% recorded once. Sequenced: blood, either unsorted or a sorted T cell fraction (not recorded which). The chain recombines TRBV10-3 with TRBJ2-7; 10 positions match TRBD1. The sequence came from a male donor with ankylosing spondylitis. CDR3 bases: TGTGCCATCCGCGGGACAGGGGATAATGAGCAGTACTTC. Translation: CAIRGTGDNEQYF.